This T cell receptor (beta chain) derives from a study of blood T cell repertoires in COVID-19. Per the original methods: Estimation of nucleated cell counts was performed using reference gene primer amplification. Sequencing was performed with immunoSEQ multiplex PCR; in TCRdb, only in-frame clones are kept and a portion is missing. The DNA gave D and trimming, while V, J and clone size come from that table. The data contain over 300,000 clones, 85% to 90% of them singletons. Recruitment covered about two dozen US areas and drew participants whose ages spanned roughly 18 to 90 years. Self-reported history from a screening survey and questionnaire set each donor's cohort. Two negative PCRs, clearance, or symptom resolution were required of recovered Cohort 3 donors. Germline loops: CDR1 SGHRS, CDR2 YFSETQ. Between the trimmed V and J ends, which lost 0 bases and 2 bases, there was a span of 9 bases. The CDR3 consists of 14 residues.

The rearrangement joins TRBV5-1 to TRBJ2-7; D not certain. Sequencing used PBMCs or T cells enriched from blood (not recorded which). The source of this sequence is a woman aged 18-29 years who had recovered from COVID-19. CDR3 sequence: CASSLGGFPYEQYF. CDR3 bases: TGCGCCAGCAGCTTGGGAGGATTCCCCTACGAGCAGTACTTC. Full variable domain (remainder filled in from reference TRBV5-1 and TRBJ2-7): KAGVTQTPRYLIKTRGQQVTLSCSPISGHRSVSWYQQTPGQGLQFLFEYFSETQRNKGNFPGRFSGRQFSNSRSEMNVSTLELGDSALYLCASSLGGFPYEQYFGPGTRLTVT.